The 12 T cell receptor beta chains below were found in one sample sequenced in a study of T-cell reconstitution after alpha-beta-depleted transplantation in children. Molecular barcoding with unique molecular identifiers was used for the TCRbeta library. MiXCR, applied by TCRdb to the PCR reads, yields one record per CDR3 protein. The table records around 600,000 distinct CDR3 sequences, 23% of them present only once. The sample in question was PBMCs, mostly from graft donor cells, obtained 360 days after TCRalphabeta/CD19-depleted stem cell transplant. These receptors were taken from a boy under three years old who had a stem cell transplant for acute myeloid leukemia, so the T cells may come from the graft donor.

The table lists this clonotype with a few counts. Here the CDR3 reads CASSPLGALNIQYF. CDR3 nucleotides: TGTGCCAGCAGCCCTCTTGGGGCCTTAAACATTCAGTACTTC. The V gene is TRBV7-2, the J gene TRBJ2-4; a possible D gene is TRBD1 (5 bases). The CDR3 sequence is 14 residues long. V was trimmed by 5 bases and J by 6 bases, leaving 14 bases between them. Germline-derived CDR1 and CDR2 are SGHTA and FQGNSA.

This clonotype was detected many times. The genes are TRBV9 and TRBJ2-3; D is unclear. Trimming stripped 1 base from V and 0 bases from J, with 6 bases between. The CDR3 is 14 amino acids. Looked up from germline, CDR1 is SGDLS and CDR2 is YYNGEE. CDR3 bases: TGTGCCAGCAGCGTATCGACTAGCACAGATACGCAGTATTTT. Translating gives CASSVSTSTDTQYF.

This chain joins TRBV20-1 and TRBJ2-7; D call uncertain. The germline V gene encodes CDR1 DFQATT and CDR2 SNEGSKA (reference sequence). The germline V and J ends were trimmed by 6 bases and 1 base, with 10 bases remaining between them. The CDR3 runs 12 residues. The CDR3 loop is CSALAGSYEQYF. CDR3 nucleotide sequence: TGCAGTGCATTGGCTGGATCCTACGAGCAGTACTTC.

V is TRBV6-5 and J is TRBJ2-7; D is unresolved. Looked up from germline, CDR1 is MNHEY and CDR2 is SVGAGI. V dropped 2 bases and J dropped 2 bases, with 16 bases sitting between them. This CDR3 contains 16 residues. The CDR3 region has the DNA TGTGCCAGCAGTTACGATCGGACGGCCCTCCCCTACGAGCAGTACGTC. It encodes CASSYDRTALPYEQYV.

The gene calls are TRBV20-1 and TRBJ2-3, with 14 bases aligning to TRBD2. The germline V gene has CDR1 DFQATT and CDR2 SNEGSKA (reference sequence). This CDR3 comprises 15 residues. CDR3 sequence (DNA): TGCAGCGCGACTAGCGGGGGGGCCGGGGCAGATACGCAGTATTTT. Translation gives CSATSGGAGADTQYF.

This clonotype was detected ten times or more. This chain joins TRBV5-1 and TRBJ1-1; D is uncertain. The V gene's germline CDR1 is SGHRS and CDR2 YFSETQ. The CDR3 runs 17 residues. The V end lost 2 bases, the J end lost 1 base, and 18 bases lay between the germline ends. The CDR3 spells CASSFDGSLRPNTEAFF. CDR3 sequence (DNA): TGCGCCAGCAGCTTTGATGGGAGTTTACGGCCGAACACTGAAGCTTTCTTT.

The chain combines TRBV4-3 with TRBJ1-1; D is undetermined. V was trimmed by 0 bases and J by 4 bases, leaving 21 bases between them. The CDR3 is made up of 18 amino acids. CDR1 is LGHNA, CDR2 YSLEER, per germline. CDR3 nucleotide sequence: TGCGCCAGCAGCCAAGATTTCTCGGTCGGAGCCGGGCTCACTGAAGCTTTCTTT. As protein: CASSQDFSVGAGLTEAFF.

The J gene is TRBJ2-5, the V gene TRBV7-9; 9 positions agree with TRBD1. The CDR3 covers 15 residues. The junction had 5 bases not matched to a gene; V was cut back by 5 bases and J by 1 base. Looked up from germline, CDR1 is SEHNR and CDR2 is FQNEAQ (reference sequence). The CDR3 DNA sequence: TGTGCCAGCAGCCCACAGGGGGCGATCCAAGAGACCCAGTACTTC. This sequence encodes CASSPQGAIQETQYF.

This clonotype was recorded a few times. The rearrangement joins TRBV12-3 or TRBV12-4 to TRBJ1-5, with 8 nucleotides matching TRBD1. J gave up 6 bases and V 5 bases, and 3 bases lay outside the gene matches. CDR3 length equals 13 residues. The CDR3 DNA is TGTGCCAGCAGTGTGGACAGGGCTCAGCCCCAGCATTTT. Translated, it gives CASSVDRAQPQHF.

This clonotype has ten or more counts. V usage is TRBV12-3 or TRBV12-4 and J usage is TRBJ2-1; possible D gene TRBD1, 5 bases. This CDR3 contains 15 residues. Trimming removed 0 bases at V and 5 bases at J, with 11 bases between. The CDR3 loop reads CASSLAGAVNNEQFF. The CDR3 DNA follows: TGTGCCAGCAGTTTAGCTGGGGCAGTTAACAATGAGCAGTTCTTC.

This sequence joins TRBV6-2 or TRBV6-3 and TRBJ2-1; D tentatively reads TRBD1 or TRBD2 (5 bases each). Germline values: CDR1 MNHEY, CDR2 SVGEGT. The CDR3 runs 16 residues. Trimming cost V 0 bases and J 4 bases, with 13 bases left between them. CDR3 in amino acids: CASSYSGVLGYNEQFF. The CDR3 DNA reads TGTGCCAGCAGTTACTCGGGGGTATTGGGTTACAATGAGCAGTTCTTC.

The chain carries TRBV6-1 and TRBJ1-2; D is ambiguous. The CDR3 spans 13 residues. The V end was cut by 7 bases, the J end by 5 bases, with 14 bases between. Germline V gene data show CDR1 as MNHNS and CDR2 as SASEGT. The CDR3 nucleotides read TGTGCCAGCATGAACCTAAGGGTGTATGGCTACACCTTC. Translating gives CASMNLRVYGYTF.